This paragraph covers one T cell receptor (beta chain) sequence. V was pared by 4 bases and J by 7 bases, with 10 bases between. This CDR3 spans 12 amino acids. Germline CDR1 SNHLY, CDR2 FYNNEI. The source of the sample is a study of blood T cell repertoires in COVID-19. TCRdb's copy holds only in-frame clones and misses some; the assay was immunoSEQ multiplex PCR. The sample yields fewer than 500,000 clones, around 90% seen once. Sequenced sample: peripheral blood. The V and J genes are TRBV2 and TRBJ1-2; TRBD1 is a possible D gene (6 bases). The source is a man between 18 and 35 years old with COVID-19, enrolled during active disease. CDR3 DNA: TGTGCCAGCAGTGTCAGGGGTACTGGCTACACCTTC. Translation gives CASSVRGTGYTF.